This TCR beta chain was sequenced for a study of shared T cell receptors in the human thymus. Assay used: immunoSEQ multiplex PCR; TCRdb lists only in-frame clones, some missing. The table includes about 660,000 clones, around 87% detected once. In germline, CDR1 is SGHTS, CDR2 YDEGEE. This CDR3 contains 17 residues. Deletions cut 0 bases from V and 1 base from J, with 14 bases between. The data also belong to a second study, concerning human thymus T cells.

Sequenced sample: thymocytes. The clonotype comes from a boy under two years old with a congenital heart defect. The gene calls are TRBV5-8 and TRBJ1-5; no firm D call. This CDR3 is CASSLAKASSSNQPQHF. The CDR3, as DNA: TGTGCCAGCAGCTTGGCCAAAGCGTCCTCCAGCAATCAGCCCCAGCATTTT.